One T cell receptor beta chain is described in this entry. The length of the CDR3 is 16 residues. Germline V gene sequence: CDR1 SGHRS, CDR2 YFSETQ. V lost 1 base, J lost 4 bases, and 3 bases stayed unmatched. Original data processing: Estimation of nucleated cell counts relied on the amplification of reference gene primers. The method was immunoSEQ multiplex PCR; TCRdb's version includes in-frame clones alone and lacks a portion of them. The V and J calls and the clone size are those of that table, but D and trimming were determined from the DNA. The table lists 190,000 or so clones, about 91% of them singletons. The data belong to a study of blood T cell repertoires in COVID-19. The wider study: Sites across the United States, Italy and Spain contributed samples from acute and convalescent COVID-19. T cells, B-cell-depleted T cells, or PBMCs supplied cDNA or gDNA.

Sequences were obtained from peripheral blood. The V call is TRBV5-1, the J call TRBJ2-2, with 11 bases aligning to TRBD2. The sequence was collected from a woman aged 25 to 39 with acute or convalescent COVID-19. CDR3 loop: CASSLSGLAGTGELFF. CDR3 coding DNA: TGCGCCAGCAGCTTGAGTGGACTAGCGGGCACCGGGGAGCTGTTTTTT.